This T cell receptor beta chain emerged from a study of high-grade serous ovarian cancer treatment subgroups. This clone showed up just once. The same CDR3 can be traced to other DNA sequences in this sample. Sequencing used immunoSEQ multiplex PCR; TCRdb keeps in-frame clones, though not all of them. This repertoire shows 15,000 to 20,000 clones, roughly 80% found once; its top ten account for approximately 6.9%. This CDR3 has 12 residues. Germline V gene lookup returns CDR1 MDHEN and CDR2 SYDVKM. V was pared by 5 bases and J by 10 bases, with 12 bases between. Tumor samples were obtained before definitive surgery or chemotherapy.

This sequence joins TRBV28 and TRBJ1-5; no firm D call. Material: tumor tissue. This receptor was obtained from a human donor with high-grade serous ovarian cancer. This CDR3 is CASSLPRGPQHF. CDR3 sequence (DNA): TGTGCCAGCAGTCTACCACGTGGTCCCCAGCATTTT. The full variable domain, its missing parts supplied by reference TRBV28 and TRBJ1-5, is DVKVTQSSRYLVKRTGEKVFLECVQDMDHENMFWYRQDPGLGLRLIYFSYDVKMKEKGDIPEGYSVSREKKERFSLILESASTNQTSMYLCASSLPRGPQHFGDGTRLSIL.